Shown below are 29 T cell receptor beta chains from a single sample sequenced in a study of long-term antiretroviral therapy in people with HIV. Version v3.0 of the immunoSEQ assay was performed at survey level. Libraries were prepared by immunoSEQ multiplex PCR; TCRdb keeps only in-frame clonotypes and omits some of them. The sample carries 18,000 or so clones, about 77% recorded once. Material: unsorted PBMCs, obtained at the start of antiretroviral therapy, before treatment. The receptors come from a woman in her thirties or forties with HIV.

The DNA of the CDR3 is TGTGCCAGCAGCGGGGACAGAAGCATGAACACTGAAGCTTTCTTT. Translation gives CASSGDRSMNTEAFF. This chain joins TRBV2 and TRBJ1-1; 7 nucleotides agree with TRBD1. This CDR3 has 15 amino acids. The V gene's germline CDR1 is SNHLY and CDR2 FYNNEI. V lost 6 bases, J lost 0 bases, and 7 bases stayed unmatched.

The chain couples TRBV9 to TRBJ2-2; TRBD1 is a possible D gene (5 bases). This CDR3 contains 13 residues. The germline V and J ends were trimmed by 7 bases and 5 bases, with 12 bases remaining between them. CDR1 is SGDLS, CDR2 YYNGEE, per germline. The CDR3 sequence: CASRDSETGELFF. Here the CDR3 DNA reads TGTGCCAGCCGAGACAGTGAAACCGGGGAGCTGTTTTTT. Full variable domain (rest looked up from reference TRBV9 and TRBJ2-2): DSGVTQTPKHLITATGQRVTLRCSPRSGDLSVYWYQQSLDQGLQFLIQYYNGEERAKGNILERFSAQQFPDLHSELNLSSLELGDSALYFCASRDSETGELFFGEGSRLTVL.

J is TRBJ1-5 and V is TRBV6-4; a weak D match, TRBD1 (6 bases). Trimming removed 1 base from V and 0 bases from J, with 19 bases in between. Germline loops: CDR1 MRHNA, CDR2 SNTAGT. This CDR3 has 19 amino acids. The CDR3 DNA reads TGTGCCAGCAGTGACTGCGGACAACAGGGCAGGGGTAGCAATCAGCCCCAGCATTTT. Amino acid sequence: CASSDCGQQGRGSNQPQHF.

This rearrangement joins TRBV4-1 to TRBJ2-6; D not certain. The CDR3 contains 16 residues. The V gene lost 3 bases and the J gene lost 4 bases, with 13 bases spanning the gap. From germline, CDR1 is MGHRA and CDR2 YSYEKL. The CDR3 nucleotides are TGCGCCAGCAGCCAGCGCCAGGCCTCCGGGGCCAACGTCCTGACTTTC. It encodes CASSQRQASGANVLTF.

In this sample, this clone is medium-sized. This chain uses TRBV10-3 with TRBJ2-1, with TRBD2 matching 7 bases. The CDR3 is made up of 10 amino acids. Trimming took 11 bases from V and 7 from J; bases not matched to a gene: 2. Per germline, CDR1 ENHRY and CDR2 SYGVKD. Here the CDR3 reads CACGRNEQFF. CDR3 in DNA: TGTGCCTGCGGGAGAAATGAGCAGTTCTTC.

This clone was seen just once. The V and J genes are TRBV30 and TRBJ2-7, with a tentative D call TRBD1 (6 bases). The CDR3 has 13 residues. Between the trimmed V and J ends, which lost 1 base and 5 bases, there was a span of 12 bases. Germline values: CDR1 GTSNPN, CDR2 SVGIG (reference sequence). The CDR3 loop is CAWSDIQGDEQYF. CDR3 coding DNA: TGTGCCTGGAGTGATATACAGGGAGACGAGCAGTACTTC.

The V gene is TRBV29-1, the J gene TRBJ2-7; possibly TRBD1 for D (5 bases). The germline V gene has CDR1 SQVTM and CDR2 ANQGSEA. The CDR3 loop spans 13 amino acids. V lost 5 bases and J 3 bases, leaving 14 bases between the germline ends. The CDR3 sequence: CSVSPIQGYEQYF. CDR3 bases: TGCAGCGTTTCCCCGATTCAGGGCTACGAGCAGTACTTC.

CDR3 residues: CASSSSGTGIQPQHF. CDR3 nucleotides: TGTGCCAGCAGCTCCTCCGGGACAGGGATTCAGCCCCAGCATTTT. The chain is built from TRBV7-8 and TRBJ1-5; 9 positions agree with TRBD1. Germline CDR1 and CDR2: SGHVS and FQNEAQ. With V trimmed by 4 bases and J by 6 bases, 7 bases remained unmatched. This CDR3 is built from 15 residues.

J is TRBJ2-5 and V is TRBV11-2; 7 bases map to TRBD1. V lost 1 base and J lost 2; bases outside the gene matches: 7. Germline-derived CDR1 and CDR2 are SGHAT and FQNNGV. The CDR3 totals 16 residues. Here the CDR3 DNA reads TGTGCCAGCAGCTTAGCTCCACAGGGGCCTCAAGAGACCCAGTACTTC. This encodes CASSLAPQGPQETQYF.

This sequence joins TRBV7-3 and TRBJ2-2; tentatively, D is TRBD1 (5 bases). The CDR3 has 13 amino acids. V lost 5 bases and J lost 6, with 10 bases in between. The V gene's germline CDR1 is SGHTA and CDR2 FQGTGA. The CDR3 is CASSLRVPGELFF. The CDR3 DNA reads TGTGCCAGCAGCCTCAGGGTACCCGGGGAGCTGTTTTTT. The full variable domain, completed using reference TRBV7-3 and TRBJ2-2, is GAGVSQTPSNKVTEKGKYVELRCDPISGHTALYWYRQSLGQGPEFLIYFQGTGAADDSGLPNDRFFAVRPEGSVSTLKIQRTERGDSAVYLCASSLRVPGELFFGEGSRLTVL.

V is TRBV7-3 and J is TRBJ2-5, with D maybe TRBD2 (6 bases). Germline-derived CDR1 and CDR2 are SGHTA and FQGTGA. This CDR3 spans 16 amino acids. V was clipped by 5 bases and J by 4 bases, with 20 bases between them. The CDR3 spells CASSPPTTQGGETQYF. The CDR3 nucleotides are TGTGCCAGCAGCCCTCCGACGACCCAGGGAGGAGAGACCCAGTACTTC.

The CDR3 DNA is TGCGCCAGCAACACAGGGAGTGGGGCCTATGGCTACACCTTC. Protein: CASNTGSGAYGYTF. The rearrangement uses TRBV5-1 and TRBJ1-2, with a tentative D call TRBD1 (6 bases). The CDR3 runs 14 residues. The germline V and J ends were trimmed by 6 bases and 4 bases, with 16 bases remaining between them. From germline, CDR1 is SGHRS and CDR2 YFSETQ. Using reference TRBV5-1 and TRBJ1-2 for the parts outside the CDR3, the full variable domain is KAGVTQTPRYLIKTRGQQVTLSCSPISGHRSVSWYQQTPGQGLQFLFEYFSETQRNKGNFPGRFSGRQFSNSRSEMNVSTLELGDSALYLCASNTGSGAYGYTFGSGTRLTVV.

This sequence joins TRBV4-1 and TRBJ1-3; D is undetermined. Germline V gene lookup returns CDR1 MGHRA and CDR2 YSYEKL. V lost 1 base and J lost 0, with 10 bases in between. CDR3 length: 16 residues. The CDR3 here is CASSQGRQSSGNTIYF. Here the CDR3 DNA reads TGCGCCAGCAGCCAAGGGCGTCAGAGCTCTGGAAACACCATATATTTT.

The chain is built from TRBV7-9 and TRBJ2-3, with a tentative D call TRBD1 (6 bases). Germline V gives CDR1 SEHNR, CDR2 FQNEAQ (reference sequence). There are 15 residues in the CDR3. V lost 4 bases and J 6 bases, leaving 17 bases between the germline ends. The CDR3 is CASSSPKGVADTQYF. In nucleotides, the CDR3 is TGTGCCAGCAGCTCCCCAAAGGGGGTGGCGGATACGCAGTATTTT.

The chain combines TRBV7-9 with TRBJ2-2; D may correspond to TRBD1 or TRBD2 (6 bases each). V dropped 1 base and J dropped 4 bases, with 16 bases sitting between them. The CDR3 has 17 residues. The germline V gene has CDR1 SEHNR and CDR2 FQNEAQ (reference sequence). The CDR3 protein is CASSLGGGTLGTGELFF. The CDR3 coding sequence is TGTGCCAGCAGCTTAGGAGGGGGGACCCTCGGCACCGGGGAGCTGTTTTTT. Looking up the rest from reference TRBV7-9 and TRBJ2-2 gives the full variable domain: DTGVSQNPRHKITKRGQNVTFRCDPISEHNRLYWYRQTLGQGPEFLTYFQNEAQLEKSRLLSDRFSAERPKGSFSTLEIQRTEQGDSAMYLCASSLGGGTLGTGELFFGEGSRLTVL.

The rearrangement uses TRBV27 and TRBJ2-2, with 7 bases matching TRBD2. V shed 5 bases and J 0 bases; nucleotides not matched to a gene: 6. CDR1 is MNHEY and CDR2 is SMNVEV in the germline V gene (reference sequence). The CDR3 runs 16 residues. CDR3 coding DNA: TGTGCCAGCAGTCGTCGGCGGGGGACGAACACCGGGGAGCTGTTTTTT. It is translated as CASSRRRGTNTGELFF.

The J gene is TRBJ1-5, the V gene TRBV5-8; D is unresolved. Germline V gives CDR1 SGHTS, CDR2 YDEGEE. Trimming left V 3 bases short and J 1 base short, with 5 bases between. The CDR3 sequence is 13 residues long. CDR3 residues: CASSSNSNQPQHF. CDR3 sequence (DNA): TGTGCCAGCAGCTCTAACAGCAATCAGCCCCAGCATTTT.

The rearrangement uses TRBV28 and TRBJ1-5, with unresolved D. Trimming stripped 5 bases from V and 4 bases from J, with 12 bases between. The CDR3 is 14 residues long. Germline loops: CDR1 MDHEN, CDR2 SYDVKM. The CDR3, as DNA: TGTGCCAGCAGTCCCCCGCCTAGGAATCAGCCCCAGCATTTT. This encodes CASSPPPRNQPQHF. Combining the CDR3 with reference TRBV28 and TRBJ1-5 gives the whole variable domain DVKVTQSSRYLVKRTGEKVFLECVQDMDHENMFWYRQDPGLGLRLIYFSYDVKMKEKGDIPEGYSVSREKKERFSLILESASTNQTSMYLCASSPPPRNQPQHFGDGTRLSIL.

Here the CDR3 DNA reads TGTGCCAGCAGCTTATCGGTCCAGGGGGATTCACCCCTCCACTTT. It translates to CASSLSVQGDSPLHF. The chain uses TRBV7-6 and TRBJ1-6, with TRBD1 matching over 7 bases. V gave up 2 bases and J gave up 8 bases; unmatched junction bases: 6. Germline V gives CDR1 SGHVS, CDR2 FNYEAQ. The CDR3 extends over 15 amino acids.

The J gene is TRBJ1-5, the V gene TRBV1; the table names TRBD1, a call not compared with the DNA. TRBV1 is a pseudogene. The length of the CDR3 is 16 residues. The CDR3 nucleotides read TGCACCAGCAGCCAAGCCTATGACAGGGGGCCTCAGCCCCAGCATTTT. Its translation: CTSSQAYDRGPQPQHF.

This clone showed up just once. Here the CDR3 reads CASSRDRVDSPLHF. The CDR3 DNA follows: TGTGCCAGTAGTAGGGACAGGGTTGATTCACCCCTCCACTTT. J is TRBJ1-6 and V is TRBV19, with 9 bases aligning to TRBD1. The V and J ends lost 4 bases and 8 bases, in that order; junction bases with no gene match: 3. The germline CDR1 and CDR2 sequences are LNHDA and SQIVND (reference sequence). CDR3 length: 14 residues.

The chain joins TRBV28 to TRBJ1-2; perhaps TRBD1 as D (5 bases). Germline-derived CDR1 and CDR2 are MDHEN and SYDVKM. V dropped 3 bases and J dropped 0 bases, with 14 bases sitting between them. This CDR3 contains 16 residues. The CDR3 sequence is CASSFMGDLSNYGYTF. CDR3 in DNA: TGTGCCAGCAGTTTTATGGGGGACCTCTCTAACTATGGCTACACCTTC.

V is TRBV5-3 and J is TRBJ1-1, with D possibly matching TRBD1 (6 bases). TRBV5-3 is given ORF status, its function remaining uncertain. The CDR3 sequence is 14 residues long. Trimming removed 1 base from V and 3 bases from J, with 10 bases in between. The CDR3 DNA sequence: TGTGCCAGAAGCTTGCCCGGACAGTACACTGAAGCTTTCTTT. The encoded protein is CARSLPGQYTEAFF.

This clone was seen a few times. The CDR3 loop reads CASSQEDYRDTNYGYTF. The CDR3 DNA follows: TGCGCCAGCAGCCAAGAAGACTACAGGGACACTAACTATGGCTACACCTTC. The V and J genes are TRBV4-1 and TRBJ1-2, with D tentatively TRBD1 (6 bases). The CDR3 covers 17 residues. V was pared by 0 bases and J by 0 bases, with 14 bases between. Per the germline V gene, CDR1 is MGHRA and CDR2 is YSYEKL.

The chain links TRBV7-2 to TRBJ1-1; 8 bases match TRBD1. V was clipped by 3 bases and J by 3 bases; unmatched bases: 6. Germline values: CDR1 SGHTA, CDR2 FQGNSA. The CDR3 extends over 15 amino acids. The CDR3, as DNA: TGTGCCAGCAGCTTTCGGCAGGGGGCGGACACTGAAGCTTTCTTT. It specifies CASSFRQGADTEAFF.

The V call is TRBV19, the J call TRBJ2-1; D ambiguous. The CDR3 runs 16 residues. Trimming took 6 bases from V and 0 from J, leaving 15 bases between them. In germline, CDR1 is LNHDA, CDR2 SQIVND (reference sequence). The CDR3 sequence is CASRGTFPSSYNEQFF. The DNA for the CDR3 is TGTGCCAGTAGGGGTACTTTCCCAAGCTCCTACAATGAGCAGTTCTTC.

This clone showed up just a few times. This rearrangement joins TRBV19 to TRBJ1-2, with 8 bases fitting TRBD1. Germline CDR1 is LNHDA and CDR2 is SQIVND (reference sequence). With 7 bases clipped from V and 3 bases from J, the junction kept 1 base outside the gene matches. CDR3 size: 12 residues. The CDR3 DNA follows: TGTGCCAGTACGGGACAGGACTATGGCTACACCTTC. As protein: CASTGQDYGYTF. Complete variable domain (other parts from reference TRBV19 and TRBJ1-2): DGGITQSPKYLFRKEGQNVTLSCEQNLNHDAMYWYRQDPGQGLRLIYYSQIVNDFQKGDIAEGYSVSREKKESFPLTVTSAQKNPTAFYLCASTGQDYGYTFGSGTRLTVV.

In nucleotides, the CDR3 is TGTGCCAGCACTAGCGGGGGGGCAGGGACAGATACGCAGTATTTT. It specifies CASTSGGAGTDTQYF. The chain combines TRBV6-1 with TRBJ2-3, with 12 bases lining up with TRBD2. The CDR3 runs to 15 residues. The V and J ends lost 7 bases and 3 bases, in that order; junction bases with no gene match: 5. The germline V gene encodes CDR1 MNHNS and CDR2 SASEGT.

The rearrangement uses TRBV28 and TRBJ1-1; D unresolved. Germline V CDR1 and CDR2: MDHEN, SYDVKM. Trimming shortened V by 6 bases and J by 11 bases, and 19 bases separated the two germline ends. This CDR3 region has 13 residues. The CDR3 DNA reads TGTGCCAGCAGCTGGCTCGGGCCTCTCGACGCTTTCTTT. It yields the protein CASSWLGPLDAFF.